One and the same sample provided the 26 T cell receptor beta chains below, sequenced in a study of PD-1 blockade in classical Hodgkin lymphoma. The table came from immunoSEQ multiplex PCR; TCRdb's copy has only in-frame clones and leaves some out. The sample includes 15,000 or so clones, less than 70% seen only once; the top ten take around 11%. Every patient was affected by relapse after autologous stem cell transplantation, while exposure to brentuximab vedotin was not uniform. Sequencing used peripheral blood mononuclear cells (PBMCs), obtained at baseline. These receptors all stem from a human donor with classical Hodgkin lymphoma.

V usage is TRBV4-1 and J usage is TRBJ1-2, with D perhaps matching TRBD1 (5 bases). The CDR3 consists of 15 residues. Germline V gene sequence: CDR1 MGHRA, CDR2 YSYEKL. V was shortened by 6 bases and J by 5 bases, with 19 bases between the two germline ends. The CDR3 DNA sequence: TGCGCCAGCAGGGGTTTTTGGGACGGATCTTATGGCTACACCTTC. Protein: CASRGFWDGSYGYTF.

The chain couples TRBV11-3 to TRBJ2-5, with D perhaps being TRBD1 or TRBD2 (6 bases each). The V end was cut by 5 bases, the J end by 1 base, with 17 bases between. This CDR3 spans 16 amino acids. The V gene's germline CDR1 is SGHNT and CDR2 YENEEA. The DNA of the CDR3 is TGTGCCAGCAGCGGACCGGGGGCCCGGGGCCAAGAGACCCAGTACTTC. It yields the protein CASSGPGARGQETQYF.

This clone has just one count. The rearrangement joins TRBV29-1 to TRBJ1-4; D gene uncertain. There are 15 residues in the CDR3. Germline CDR1 is SQVTM and CDR2 is ANQGSEA. V was clipped by 0 bases and J by 2 bases, with 10 bases between them. This CDR3 reads CSVEDWGGTNEKLFF. The CDR3 coding sequence is TGCAGCGTTGAAGATTGGGGAGGGACTAATGAAAAACTGTTTTTT. The full variable domain, rest sourced from reference TRBV29-1 and TRBJ1-4, is SAVISQKPSRDICQRGTSLTIQCQVDSQVTMMFWYRQQPGQSLTLIATANQGSEATYESGFVIDKFPISRPNLTFSTLTVSNMSPEDSSIYLCSVEDWGGTNEKLFFGSGTQLSVL.

This clone came up a few times. The gene calls are TRBV4-1 and TRBJ1-2; 7 bases match TRBD1. Unmatched junction bases numbered 3, after V lost 4 bases and J lost 4 bases. The CDR3 covers 13 residues. Germline values: CDR1 MGHRA, CDR2 YSYEKL. The CDR3 sequence: CASSRGQLYGYTF. The CDR3 nucleotides read TGCGCCAGCAGCCGGGGACAGCTCTATGGCTACACCTTC.

The chain carries TRBV27 and TRBJ2-3; D is perhaps TRBD2 (5 bases). Germline CDR1 MNHEY, CDR2 SMNVEV (reference sequence). The ends were cut back, 7 bases at V and 3 bases at J, with 17 bases in the middle. The CDR3 spans 15 residues. The CDR3 DNA reads as TGTGCCAGCATGCGGACTCCATGGGTAACAGATACGCAGTATTTT. This sequence encodes CASMRTPWVTDTQYF.

This chain joins TRBV6-5 and TRBJ2-1; unclear D gene. The ends were cut back, 5 bases at V and 9 bases at J, with 8 bases in the middle. This CDR3 spans 11 amino acids. Germline V gene lookup returns CDR1 MNHEY and CDR2 SVGAGI. For the CDR3, the DNA is TGTGCCAGCAGTCCCGGTGGTGAGCAGTTCTTC. This codes for CASSPGGEQFF.

The chain is built from TRBV11-3 and TRBJ2-2; D not resolved. Germline values: CDR1 SGHNT, CDR2 YENEEA. The CDR3 consists of 14 residues. The germline V and J ends were trimmed by 2 bases and 1 base, with 5 bases remaining between them. The DNA of the CDR3 is TGTGCCAGCAGCTTACGGTTGAACACCGGGGAGCTGTTTTTT. It translates to CASSLRLNTGELFF.

The gene calls are TRBV5-5 and TRBJ2-5; 8 bases map to TRBD2. Trimming removed 2 bases from V and 5 bases from J; junction bases left unmatched: 2. Germline CDR1 reads SGHKS; CDR2 reads YYEKEE (reference sequence). The CDR3 loop spans 13 amino acids. The CDR3 DNA reads as TGTGCCAGCAGCTTATCTAGCGGGGAGACCCAGTACTTC. Protein product: CASSLSSGETQYF. Based on the CDR3 plus reference TRBV5-5 and TRBJ2-5, the full variable domain is DAGVTQSPTHLIKTRGQQVTLRCSPISGHKSVSWYQQVLGQGPQFIFQYYEKEERGRGNFPDRFSARQFPNYSSELNVNALLLGDSALYLCASSLSSGETQYFGPGTRLLVL.

This sequence joins TRBV10-2 and TRBJ2-3; D gene unclear. V was cut by 10 bases and J by 0 bases, with 11 bases left in between. The CDR3 is made up of 13 amino acids. CDR1 is WSHSY and CDR2 is SAAADI in the germline V gene. CDR3 amino acids: CATCPRSTDTQYF. Here the CDR3 DNA reads TGCGCCACCTGCCCCCGGAGCACAGATACGCAGTATTTT.

This clone qualifies as medium-sized (0.01 to 0.1%). The rearrangement links TRBV27 to TRBJ2-5; D is unclear. The CDR3 consists of 10 residues. Trimming took off 8 bases at V and 5 bases at J, with 6 bases between the two ends. Germline CDR1 and CDR2: MNHEY and SMNVEV (reference sequence). DNA for the CDR3: TGTGCCAGCGGCTGGGAGACCCAGTACTTC. This encodes CASGWETQYF.

The rearrangement joins TRBV7-9 to TRBJ1-1, with D possibly TRBD1 on 5 matching bases. The CDR3 has 14 amino acids. Deletions cut 2 bases from V and 1 base from J, with 8 bases between. The germline gives CDR1 SEHNR, CDR2 FQNEAQ (reference sequence). CDR3 sequence: CASSLWGPNTEAFF. The CDR3 DNA is TGTGCCAGCAGCTTATGGGGACCGAACACTGAAGCTTTCTTT.

V gene TRBV6-5 combines with J gene TRBJ1-1; D is unresolved. Between the trimmed V and J ends, which lost 1 base and 0 bases, there was a span of 6 bases. The germline gives CDR1 MNHEY, CDR2 SVGAGI. CDR3 length: 14 residues. In DNA form, the CDR3 reads TGTGCCAGCAGTTACTTAGAAATGAACACTGAAGCTTTCTTT. Residues: CASSYLEMNTEAFF.

V is TRBV5-1 and J is TRBJ2-1; TRBD2 aligns across 7 bases. Germline trimming cut 1 base from V and 4 bases from J; bases unmatched to any gene: 5. This CDR3 contains 15 residues. Germline CDR1 is SGHRS and CDR2 is YFSETQ. The CDR3 sequence is CASSLFGEGYNEQFF. The CDR3 DNA is TGCGCCAGCAGCTTGTTCGGGGAGGGTTACAATGAGCAGTTCTTC.

The J gene is TRBJ2-7, the V gene TRBV11-3; D assignment may be TRBD1 or TRBD2 (5 bases each). Between the trimmed V and J ends, which lost 5 bases and 1 base, there was a span of 12 bases. The CDR3 runs 14 residues. CDR1 and CDR2 (germline): SGHNT, YENEEA. In DNA, the CDR3 is TGTGCCAGCAGCCACGGGGACCGTTCCTACGAGCAGTACTTC. This sequence encodes CASSHGDRSYEQYF.

The chain carries TRBV4-2 and TRBJ2-2; 11 positions agree with TRBD1. J was trimmed by 7 bases and V by 4 bases; bases with no gene match: 8. The CDR3 runs 16 residues. Germline V gene lookup returns CDR1 LGHNA and CDR2 YNFKEQ. CDR3 in DNA: TGTGCCAGCAGCCCTCCGGGACAGGGGGTTATCGGGGAGCTGTTTTTT. Its translation is CASSPPGQGVIGELFF.

The gene calls are TRBV7-8 and TRBJ2-1; no definite D call. The CDR3 spans 13 residues. Germline CDR1 is SGHVS and CDR2 is FQNEAQ. V gave up 4 bases and J gave up 8 bases, with 12 bases separating them. The CDR3, as DNA: TGTGCCAGCAGCTCCCACGAAGGATATGAGCAGTTCTTC. Translated: CASSSHEGYEQFF.

This chain joins TRBV7-6 and TRBJ2-2, with 13 bases fitting TRBD2. Losses at the gene ends were 5 bases for V and 5 bases for J; bases not matched to a gene: 5. Germline assignment: CDR1 SGHVS and CDR2 FNYEAQ. There are 16 residues in the CDR3. The DNA for the CDR3 is TGTGCCAGCAGCCAACGGACTAGCGGGAGAACCGGGGAGCTGTTTTTT. Its protein is CASSQRTSGRTGELFF. The variable domain in full, completed from reference TRBV7-6 and TRBJ2-2, reads GAGVSQSPRYKVTKRGQDVALRCDPISGHVSLYWYRQALGQGPEFLTYFNYEAQQDKSGLPNDRFSAERPEGSISTLTIQRTEQRDSAMYRCASSQRTSGRTGELFFGEGSRLTVL.

A remark on this clone: The same CDR3 is also encoded by other DNA sequences in this sample. The chain uses TRBV19 and TRBJ2-7; 8 positions match TRBD1. Germline CDR1 LNHDA, CDR2 SQIVND (reference sequence). With V trimmed by 5 bases and J by 3 bases, 3 bases remained unmatched. CDR3 length equals 13 residues. CDR3 in amino acids: CASSSGQGYEQYF. As DNA, the CDR3 is TGTGCCAGTAGTTCTGGACAGGGCTACGAGCAGTACTTC.

V is TRBV28 and J is TRBJ1-1; D remains unclear. The germline CDR1 and CDR2 sequences are MDHEN and SYDVKM. The CDR3 spans 13 residues. Trimming left V 2 bases short and J 5 bases short, with 9 bases between. The CDR3 nucleotides are TGTGCCAGCAGTTTAGTGGGGAGGACTGAAGCTTTCTTT. Its protein is CASSLVGRTEAFF.

The rearrangement links TRBV18 to TRBJ2-2; D unclear. The CDR3 length is 14 residues. CDR1 and CDR2 (germline): KGHSH, LQKENI. V was cut by 2 bases and J by 7 bases, with 11 bases left in between. The CDR3 protein is CASSPGLRGGELFF. Here the CDR3 DNA reads TGTGCCAGCTCACCAGGGCTGCGAGGCGGGGAGCTGTTTTTT.

The V and J genes are TRBV7-2 and TRBJ2-1; 7 positions match TRBD1. Germline V gene data show CDR1 as SGHTA and CDR2 as FQGNSA. The CDR3 extends over 13 amino acids. Trimming at V came to 5 bases and at J to 4 bases, leaving 2 bases not matched to a gene. The CDR3 spells CASSLGQYNEQFF. Written as DNA, the CDR3 is TGTGCCAGCAGCCTGGGACAGTACAATGAGCAGTTCTTC.

The V and J genes are TRBV19 and TRBJ2-6; D not resolved. The CDR3 is 17 residues long. Trimming stripped 3 bases from V and 1 base from J, with 13 bases between. The germline gives CDR1 LNHDA, CDR2 SQIVND (reference sequence). The CDR3 DNA follows: TGTGCCAGTAGTATCGAAGCGTTCCCGTCTGGGGCCAACGTCCTGACTTTC. As protein: CASSIEAFPSGANVLTF. Full variable domain (remainder filled in from reference TRBV19 and TRBJ2-6): DGGITQSPKYLFRKEGQNVTLSCEQNLNHDAMYWYRQDPGQGLRLIYYSQIVNDFQKGDIAEGYSVSREKKESFPLTVTSAQKNPTAFYLCASSIEAFPSGANVLTFGAGSRLTVL.

The chain carries TRBV5-1 and TRBJ2-3; D is unresolved. This CDR3 is 14 amino acids long. V was cut by 0 bases and J by 6 bases, with 11 bases left in between. Germline-derived CDR1 and CDR2 are SGHRS and YFSETQ. CDR3 sequence: CASSLELVVDTQYF. The CDR3 nucleotides are TGCGCCAGCAGCTTGGAGCTCGTCGTGGATACGCAGTATTTT. Based on the CDR3 plus reference TRBV5-1 and TRBJ2-3, the full variable domain is KAGVTQTPRYLIKTRGQQVTLSCSPISGHRSVSWYQQTPGQGLQFLFEYFSETQRNKGNFPGRFSGRQFSNSRSEMNVSTLELGDSALYLCASSLELVVDTQYFGPGTRLTVL.

This clone was detected only a few times. A junction boundary mismatches the germline segment, possibly from a read error. The rearrangement joins TRBV29-1 to TRBJ2-7; the match to TRBD1 covers 7 bases. From germline, CDR1 is SQVTM and CDR2 ANQGSEA. CDR3 length: 13 amino acids. The CDR3: CSVEDRVDYEQYF. CDR3 DNA sequence: TGCAGCGTGGAAGACAGGGTTGATTACGAGCAGTACTTC.

The genes are TRBV19 and TRBJ2-1, with 9 positions matching TRBD1. Germline CDR1 reads LNHDA; CDR2 reads SQIVND (reference sequence). This CDR3 is 16 amino acids long. The V gene end was trimmed by 5 bases and the J gene end by 7 bases; junction bases not matched to a gene: 12. Here the CDR3 DNA reads TGTGCCAGTAGTCCCCGAAAACAGGGGGCGCGGAATGAGCAGTTCTTC. Its protein product is CASSPRKQGARNEQFF.

There are a few counts of this clone. The rearrangement joins TRBV19 to TRBJ2-1; D is perhaps TRBD1 (6 bases). The CDR3 loop spans 16 amino acids. Trimming shortened V by 3 bases and J by 0 bases, and 12 bases separated the two germline ends. In germline, CDR1 is LNHDA, CDR2 SQIVND (reference sequence). DNA of the CDR3: TGTGCCAGTAGTATGGGGGCAGATAGCTCCTACAATGAGCAGTTCTTC. Its protein is CASSMGADSSYNEQFF.